This TCR beta chain was profiled in a study of radiation and T cells in renal cell carcinoma. Broader study findings: No pretreatment tumor biopsies were available for baseline clonotypes. In blood, top tumor clones expanded by 2 weeks, shrinking by 4.

About this clone itself: What it binds is not known.

Time point defined: baseline pretreatment blood. Noted treatment: 15 Gy SBRT to primary tumor, nephrectomy 4 weeks later. This renal cell carcinoma was of the clear cell type. V was clipped by 5 bases and J by 0 bases, with 11 bases between them. The germline gives CDR1 SGHTA, CDR2 FQGNSA. This CDR3 spans 15 amino acids. Here immunoSEQ multiplex PCR was the method, and the copy in TCRdb shows in-frame clones only, minus some. The data contain approximately 120,000 clones, about four fifths of them singletons. This chain joins TRBV7-2 and TRBJ2-1, with D tentatively TRBD1 or TRBD2 (5 bases each). The material sequenced was blood, taken from a patient whose treatment included radiotherapy and nephrectomy. The receptor comes from a woman aged 55-70 years with renal cell carcinoma. CDR3 sequence reads: CASSVEGSSYNEQFF. Written as DNA, the CDR3 is TGTGCCAGCAGCGTTGAGGGGTCCTCCTACAATGAGCAGTTCTTC. The whole variable domain, remainder taken from reference TRBV7-2 and TRBJ2-1, is GAGVSQSPSNKVTEKGKDVELRCDPISGHTALYWYRQSLGQGLEFLIYFQGNSAPDKSGLPSDRFSAERTGGSVSTLTIQRTQQEDSAVYLCASSVEGSSYNEQFFGPGTRLTVL.